The 21 T cell receptor beta chains reported below all come from one sample, sequenced in a study of T cells in Graves' hyperthyroidism and ophthalmopathy. Amplification of TCR beta CDR3 regions was performed using RNA transcripts as template. A set of HTBI primers served as the primers for a first-round RT-PCR of the TCR CDR3. TCRdb re-called the multiplex PCR reads through MiXCR, storing one row per CDR3 protein. The sample has roughly 720,000 distinct CDR3 sequences; around 16% are singletons. The sequenced material came from blood. The receptors were gathered from a man aged 45-65 years with Graves' hyperthyroidism.

This chain connects TRBV24-1 to TRBJ2-1; 8 nucleotides match TRBD2. In germline, CDR1 is KGHDR, CDR2 SFDVKD. Unmatched junction bases numbered 7, after V lost 0 bases and J lost 4 bases. The CDR3 is 17 residues long. CDR3 region: CATSDLQGAGGYNEQFF. The CDR3 nucleotides are TGTGCCACCAGTGATTTGCAAGGCGCGGGAGGTTACAATGAGCAGTTCTTC.

This clonotype was observed at least ten times. The V call is TRBV6-1, the J call TRBJ1-5; no definite D call. Germline V CDR1 and CDR2: MNHNS, SASEGT. Trimming removed 5 bases from V and 6 bases from J, with 8 bases in between. The CDR3 loop spans 12 amino acids. The CDR3 region is CASSYKGQPQHF. As DNA, the CDR3 is TGTGCCAGCAGTTACAAGGGTCAGCCCCAGCATTTT.

There are many counts of this clonotype. The chain employs TRBV11-2 and TRBJ2-1, with D perhaps assigned TRBD1 or TRBD2 (5 bases each). This CDR3 contains 16 residues. Deletions cut 1 base from V and 7 bases from J, with 17 bases between. CDR1 is SGHAT and CDR2 is FQNNGV in the germline V gene. Here the CDR3 reads CASSLGAPGTTNEQFF. Here the CDR3 DNA reads TGTGCCAGCAGCTTAGGGGCCCCCGGGACCACGAATGAGCAGTTCTTC.

This clonotype was observed a handful of times. The chain joins TRBV18 to TRBJ1-1; possible D gene TRBD1, 5 bases. Germline CDR1 and CDR2: KGHSH and LQKENI. With 6 bases removed from V and 4 bases from J, the gap between germline ends came to 21 bases. The CDR3 extends over 16 amino acids. CDR3 bases: TGTGCCAGCTCGTGGACTGACTTATACAGGTCCACTGAAGCTTTCTTT. Protein sequence: CASSWTDLYRSTEAFF.

The chain recombines TRBV5-5 with TRBJ2-5; 10 positions match TRBD1. Losses at the gene ends were 6 bases for V and 1 base for J; bases not matched to a gene: 9. The germline CDR1 and CDR2 sequences are SGHKS and YYEKEE (reference sequence). The length of the CDR3 is 16 residues. In nucleotides, the CDR3 is TGTGCCAGCACCGATCCCGGGACAGGGGTCCAAGAGACCCAGTACTTC. Protein: CASTDPGTGVQETQYF.

The J gene is TRBJ2-1, the V gene TRBV6-7; 7 bases align to TRBD2. TRBV6-7 is recorded as an ORF, its role being uncertain. The CDR3 contains 14 residues. J gave up 13 bases and V 6 bases, and 15 bases lay outside the gene matches. DNA for the CDR3: TGTGCCAGCAGGGATACAGCAAAGCGGGATTCTCAGTTCTTC. Its protein product is CASRDTAKRDSQFF.

This clonotype appeared many times. CDR3 loop: CASTLSTGKRDTQYF. The CDR3 coding sequence is TGTGCCAGCACCTTATCGACAGGGAAGAGAGATACGCAGTATTTT. V and J are TRBV28 and TRBJ2-3; 7 nucleotides agree with TRBD1. The CDR3 covers 15 residues. Trimming cost V 7 bases and J 5 bases; bases outside gene matches: 12. Germline lookup yields CDR1 MDHEN and CDR2 SYDVKM.

The chain couples TRBV5-1 to TRBJ2-1, with a tentative D call TRBD2 (6 bases). Trimming shortened V by 2 bases and J by 4 bases, and 16 bases separated the two germline ends. The CDR3 covers 16 residues. Germline loops: CDR1 SGHRS, CDR2 YFSETQ. CDR3 DNA sequence: TGCGCCAGCAGCTTTATGGGGACGGGGGTTTACAATGAGCAGTTCTTC. Protein sequence: CASSFMGTGVYNEQFF.

The table lists this clonotype with many counts. This chain joins TRBV11-2 and TRBJ2-6, with D uncertain. The CDR3 length is 16 residues. Germline V gives CDR1 SGHAT, CDR2 FQNNGV. The ends were cut back, 1 base at V and 4 bases at J, with 11 bases in the middle. The chain's CDR3 is CASSLVLGIGANVLTF. CDR3 in DNA: TGTGCCAGCAGCTTAGTTTTAGGGATCGGGGCCAACGTCCTGACTTTC.

This chain uses TRBV24-1 with TRBJ2-2; 7 bases are shared with TRBD1. V lost 12 bases, J lost 5 bases, and 5 bases stayed unmatched. The CDR3 contains 12 residues. Germline CDR1 and CDR2: KGHDR and SFDVKD. The CDR3, as DNA: TGTGCCGCGAGCAGGGGGACCGGGGAGCTGTTTTTT. Residues: CAASRGTGELFF.

The sample holds many counts of this clonotype. The V call is TRBV7-9, the J call TRBJ2-7; D is unclear. Trimming cost V 5 bases and J 1 base, with 15 bases left between them. The CDR3 is 15 residues long. Germline V gene lookup returns CDR1 SEHNR and CDR2 FQNEAQ (reference sequence). The CDR3 DNA reads as TGTGCCAGCAGCCCCGATAGGTTGGCGTCCTACGAGCAGTACTTC. This encodes CASSPDRLASYEQYF.

This sequence joins TRBV6-1 and TRBJ1-5; 7 nucleotides line up with TRBD1. The CDR3 runs 16 residues. CDR1 and CDR2 (germline): MNHNS, SASEGT. With V trimmed by 5 bases and J by 0 bases, 7 bases remained unmatched. CDR3 sequence: CASSPLRDSSNQPQHF. The CDR3 DNA sequence: TGTGCCAGCAGTCCCCTCCGGGACAGTAGCAATCAGCCCCAGCATTTT.

In its sample, this clonotype was seen a few times. CDR3 region: CASRSGHPGGEQFF. The CDR3 DNA follows: TGTGCCAGCAGATCGGGACATCCGGGGGGTGAGCAGTTCTTC. The chain recombines TRBV28 with TRBJ2-1, with D possibly being TRBD2 (7 bases). This CDR3 contains 14 residues. Germline V CDR1 and CDR2: MDHEN, SYDVKM. Trimming stripped 6 bases from V and 9 bases from J, with 18 bases between.

The chain joins TRBV9 to TRBJ2-2; 11 nucleotides match TRBD1. V shed 3 bases, J shed 4 bases, and the junction held 8 bases outside the gene matches. The CDR3 loop spans 17 amino acids. Germline lookup yields CDR1 SGDLS and CDR2 YYNGEE. CDR3 nucleotide sequence: TGTGCCAGCAGCGCGCCTTCCGGGACAGGGGGCACCGGGGAGCTGTTTTTT. Translation gives CASSAPSGTGGTGELFF.

Only one count was recorded for this clonotype. The junction departs from the called germline gene at one end, perhaps through a read error. The chain couples TRBV10-1 to TRBJ2-2, with 10 bases that match TRBD2. This CDR3 contains 13 residues. CDR1 WNHNN and CDR2 SYGVQD come from the germline V gene (reference sequence). The CDR3 loop reads CASTSGSPRGAVF. Here the CDR3 DNA reads TGCGCCAGCACTAGCGGGAGTCCCCGGGGAGCTGTTTTT.

This clonotype was recorded many times. The gene calls are TRBV20-1 and TRBJ1-2, with TRBD1 matching over 7 bases. The length of the CDR3 is 14 residues. The germline CDR1 and CDR2 sequences are DFQATT and SNEGSKA (reference sequence). Trimming at V came to 0 bases and at J to 3 bases, leaving 4 bases not matched to a gene. The CDR3 coding sequence is TGCAGTGCTAGAGACACTACAGGGGACTATGGCTACACCTTC. It yields the protein CSARDTTGDYGYTF.

The chain has TRBV19 and TRBJ1-5, with 8 positions matching TRBD1. The CDR3 is 15 amino acids. Looked up from germline, CDR1 is LNHDA and CDR2 is SQIVND (reference sequence). V shed 6 bases and J 5 bases; nucleotides not matched to a gene: 9. This CDR3 is CASRSVNRGYQPQHF. As DNA, the CDR3 is TGTGCCAGTAGGTCCGTGAACAGGGGGTATCAGCCCCAGCATTTT.

In its sample, this clonotype was seen many times. CDR3 bases: TGTGCCAGCAGACTAGCCCAGGAGACCCAGTACTTC. Encoded protein: CASRLAQETQYF. The gene calls are TRBV2 and TRBJ2-5, with D possibly being TRBD2 (6 bases). CDR1 and CDR2 from the germline V gene are SNHLY and FYNNEI. Trimming took 6 bases from V and 5 from J, leaving 10 bases between them. The CDR3 extends over 12 amino acids.

This clonotype has only a few counts. The genes are TRBV9 and TRBJ1-2; 9 bases agree with TRBD1. The CDR3 spans 15 residues. V shed 1 base, J shed 2 bases, and the junction held 3 bases outside the gene matches. Per the germline V gene, CDR1 is SGDLS and CDR2 is YYNGEE. The CDR3 loop reads CASSVTGGLNYGYTF. CDR3 DNA: TGTGCCAGCAGCGTAACAGGGGGCCTCAACTATGGCTACACCTTC.

The sample holds many counts of this clonotype. V gene TRBV28 combines with J gene TRBJ1-3, with TRBD1 as a possible D gene (6 bases). V was shortened by 4 bases and J by 2 bases, with 15 bases between the two germline ends. The CDR3 consists of 16 residues. Germline CDR1 reads MDHEN; CDR2 reads SYDVKM. This CDR3 is CASSSPGTTTGNTIYF. The DNA for the CDR3 is TGTGCCAGCAGTTCCCCCGGGACAACTACTGGAAACACCATATATTTT.

The chain is built from TRBV12-3 or TRBV12-4 and TRBJ1-2; D possibly corresponds to TRBD1 (6 bases). V lost 5 bases and J lost 8, with 12 bases in between. CDR3 length: 12 amino acids. In nucleotides, the CDR3 is TGTGCCAGCAGTCCCGGACAGAGGGGCTACACCTTC. This codes for CASSPGQRGYTF.